This T cell receptor beta chain was observed in a study of regulatory T cells in long-lasting Graves disease. Study-level points and caveats: TRBV28, TRBJ1-2 and TRBJ2-5 were favored in persistent disease.

About this clonotype: Its target is not known.

Arm-PCR with iRepertoire HTBI primers amplified the CDR3 regions for these TCR beta libraries. TCRdb used MiXCR to reprocess the multiplex PCR reads, holding one entry per CDR3 protein. The sample lists 500,000 or so distinct CDR3 sequences, 15% to 20% occurring once. Time point in this sample: newly diagnosed GD, antithyroid drugs for less than 3 months. Construction of the TCR library relied on RNA isolated from PBMCs. By American Thyroid Association guidelines, Graves' disease was diagnosed in the cohort. Per the germline V gene, CDR1 is LNHDA and CDR2 is SQIVND (reference sequence). This CDR3 region has 13 residues. Trimming cost V 5 bases and J 10 bases; bases outside gene matches: 8. These data were also reused for a study on T cells in Graves' hyperthyroidism and ophthalmopathy. That source notes: Blood also held most thyroid clonotypes expanded beyond 0.001.

This specimen consisted of peripheral blood mononuclear cells (PBMCs), obtained at new diagnosis, from a patient treated with antithyroid drugs. The chain employs TRBV19 and TRBJ1-1; 9 bases fit TRBD1. The clonotype comes from a middle-aged woman with Graves disease. The CDR3 spells CASSPRDRVVAFF. CDR3 coding DNA: TGTGCCAGTAGTCCCCGGGACAGGGTGGTAGCTTTCTTT. Together with reference TRBV19 and TRBJ1-1, the CDR3 gives the full variable domain: DGGITQSPKYLFRKEGQNVTLSCEQNLNHDAMYWYRQDPGQGLRLIYYSQIVNDFQKGDIAEGYSVSREKKESFPLTVTSAQKNPTAFYLCASSPRDRVVAFFGQGTRLTVV.